This TCR beta chain emerged from a study of response to subunit inactivated influenza vaccine. Study-level results: Each seasonal flu vaccination may recruit only limited new T cells, authors suggested.

Concerning this clonotype: Its matching antigen is unknown.

The germline V and J ends were trimmed by 6 bases and 13 bases, with 16 bases remaining between them. The CDR3 spans 11 residues. In germline, CDR1 is LNHDA, CDR2 SQIVND (reference sequence). TCRdb reanalysed the RT-PCR reads using MiXCR and keeps one entry per CDR3 protein. The sample has hundreds of thousands of distinct CDR3 sequences; less than 8% are singletons. The sequence was obtained from a man between 50 and 75 years old who received an inactivated influenza vaccine. The chain links TRBV19 to TRBJ2-7, with D tentatively TRBD1 (6 bases). This specimen consisted of PBMCs from blood, obtained about 23 months after vaccination. CDR3 DNA: TGTGCCAGTAGACAACAGGGAAGGCTTTACTTC. Translating it yields CASRQQGRLYF. The complete variable domain, with remaining parts taken from reference TRBV19 and TRBJ2-7, reads DGGITQSPKYLFRKEGQNVTLSCEQNLNHDAMYWYRQDPGQGLRLIYYSQIVNDFQKGDIAEGYSVSREKKESFPLTVTSAQKNPTAFYLCASRQQGRLYFGPGTRLTVT.